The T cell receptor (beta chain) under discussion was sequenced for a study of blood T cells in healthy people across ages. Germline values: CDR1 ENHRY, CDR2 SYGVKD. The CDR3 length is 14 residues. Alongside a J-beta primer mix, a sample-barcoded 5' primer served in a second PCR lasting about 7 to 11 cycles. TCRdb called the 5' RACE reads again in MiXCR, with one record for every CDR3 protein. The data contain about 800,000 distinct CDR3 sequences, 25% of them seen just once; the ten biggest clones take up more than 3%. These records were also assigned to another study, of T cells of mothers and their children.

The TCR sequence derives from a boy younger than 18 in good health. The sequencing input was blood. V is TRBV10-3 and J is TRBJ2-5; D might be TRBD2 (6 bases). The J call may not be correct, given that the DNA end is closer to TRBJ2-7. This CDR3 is CAIRKGLSSYEQYF. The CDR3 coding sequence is TGTGCCATCAGGAAGGGACTCAGCTCCTACGAGCAGTACTTC.